A single sample gave rise to the 30 T cell receptor beta chains below, sequenced in a study of blood T cells in healthy people across ages. Using a J-beta primer mix together with a sample-barcoded 5' primer, a second PCR was run for about 7 to 12 cycles. TCRdb itself ran the 5' RACE reads through MiXCR, one entry per CDR3 protein. The repertoire holds 1.5 million to 2 million distinct CDR3 sequences, about 28% seen once, with roughly 8% in the top ten. Sequencing was carried out using blood. These receptors were taken from a woman aged 30 to 39 in good health.

The V gene is TRBV7-6, the J gene TRBJ1-4; 7 nucleotides match TRBD1. The germline gives CDR1 SGHVS, CDR2 FNYEAQ. With 0 bases clipped from V and 8 bases from J, the junction kept 6 bases outside the gene matches. The CDR3 extends over 15 amino acids. This CDR3 reads CASSLARTGGEKLFF. Written as DNA, the CDR3 is TGTGCCAGCAGCTTAGCGAGGACAGGAGGGGAAAAACTGTTTTTT.

This clonotype was detected a few times. This chain joins TRBV6-5 and TRBJ2-7; D gene unclear. The CDR3 runs 15 residues. V gave up 8 bases and J gave up 0 bases, with 17 bases separating them. Germline V gene sequence: CDR1 MNHEY, CDR2 SVGAGI. The CDR3 DNA is TGTGCCAGCCGACCGGACCCATCGACCTCCTACGAGCAGTACTTC. Amino acid sequence: CASRPDPSTSYEQYF.

As to this clonotype: A much larger clone sits a single nucleotide away, making a read error possible. This chain uses TRBV6-2 or TRBV6-3 with TRBJ1-1, with TRBD1 as a possible D gene (6 bases). This CDR3 contains 13 residues. CDR1 and CDR2 from the germline V gene are MNHEY and SVGEGT. The CDR3 region has the DNA TGTGCCAGCAGTCGACAGGAGAACGCTGAAGCTTTCTTT. Amino acids: CASSRQENAEAFF.

V gene TRBV6-2 or TRBV6-3 combines with J gene TRBJ2-4; the D is unclear. This CDR3 comprises 15 residues. Trimming removed 6 bases from V and 2 bases from J, with 14 bases in between. Germline V gene data show CDR1 as MNHEY and CDR2 as SVGEGT. Here the CDR3 DNA reads TGTGCCAGCAGCCCCTCATTGGGGACCAAAAACATTCAGTACTTC. Translated: CASSPSLGTKNIQYF.

This clonotype was seen a few times. The chain combines TRBV29-1 with TRBJ2-3; no firm D call. Trimming took off 7 bases at V and 3 bases at J, with 11 bases between the two ends. Germline V gene data show CDR1 as SQVTM and CDR2 as ANQGSEA. CDR3 length: 12 amino acids. CDR3 amino acids: CSGDLVTDTQYF. The CDR3 DNA reads TGCAGCGGTGATCTAGTGACAGATACGCAGTATTTT.

The chain recombines TRBV6-6 with TRBJ2-7; TRBD2 agrees at 12 bases. The CDR3 runs 15 residues. V was clipped by 6 bases and J by 7 bases; unmatched bases: 10. CDR1 and CDR2 from the germline V gene are MNHNY and SVGAGI (reference sequence). For the CDR3, the DNA is TGTGCCAGCAGCAGCCTAGCGGGGGGGACGGGGGAGCAGTACTTC. Protein product: CASSSLAGGTGEQYF.

This clonotype was recorded a few times. The rearrangement uses TRBV3-1 and TRBJ2-5; D possibly corresponds to TRBD1 (5 bases). The CDR3 runs 15 residues. V was shortened by 3 bases and J by 1 base, with 12 bases between the two germline ends. Looked up from germline, CDR1 is LGHDT and CDR2 is YNNKEL (reference sequence). CDR3 amino acids: CASSQTLGPQETQYF. In nucleotides, the CDR3 is TGTGCCAGCAGCCAGACATTGGGGCCCCAAGAGACCCAGTACTTC.

The chain is built from TRBV27 and TRBJ1-2; 7 bases agree with TRBD1. The CDR3 extends over 14 amino acids. CDR1 MNHEY and CDR2 SMNVEV come from the germline V gene (reference sequence). J gave up 3 bases and V 5 bases, and 6 bases lay outside the gene matches. The CDR3 loop reads CASSPIDRDYGYTF. The DNA of the CDR3 is TGTGCCAGCAGTCCTATAGACAGGGACTATGGCTACACCTTC.

A few counts support this clonotype. The V and J genes are TRBV6-4 and TRBJ1-1, with D perhaps TRBD1 (5 bases). Looked up from germline, CDR1 is MRHNA and CDR2 is SNTAGT. V lost 1 base and J 4 bases, leaving 10 bases between the germline ends. This CDR3 has 14 residues. The CDR3 spells CASSDFAGGTEAFF. The CDR3 nucleotides read TGTGCCAGCAGTGACTTTGCCGGGGGCACTGAAGCTTTCTTT.

This clonotype has only a few counts. The V and J genes are TRBV13 and TRBJ2-1, with TRBD2 matching 7 bases. The CDR3 is 19 residues long. J lost 1 base, V lost 0 bases, and 12 bases had no gene match. CDR1 is PRHDT, CDR2 FYEKMQ, per germline (reference sequence). CDR3 in amino acids: CASSLGSAGDQKSYNEQFF. The DNA for the CDR3 is TGTGCCAGCAGCTTAGGCTCGGCGGGAGATCAGAAGTCCTACAATGAGCAGTTCTTC.

This clonotype was found many times. The chain combines TRBV20-1 with TRBJ2-3; 7 nucleotides line up with TRBD2. The CDR3 spans 15 residues. V lost 3 bases and J lost 2; bases outside the gene matches: 8. From germline, CDR1 is DFQATT and CDR2 SNEGSKA (reference sequence). Here the CDR3 reads CSASGLAALTDTQYF. The CDR3 DNA follows: TGCAGTGCTAGCGGTCTAGCGGCCCTCACAGATACGCAGTATTTT.

Details on this clonotype: Being one base from a much bigger clone, this may be a read error. This sequence joins TRBV6-5 and TRBJ2-2, with no clear D. V was shortened by 0 bases and J by 3 bases, with 2 bases between the two germline ends. The CDR3 has 13 amino acids. Germline CDR1 and CDR2: MNHEY and SVGAGI. Here the CDR3 DNA reads TGTGCCAGCAGTTACTCCTACACCGGGGAGCTGTTTTTT. It codes for CASSYSYTGELFF.

The chain uses TRBV2 and TRBJ1-1; the D is unclear. Trimming cost V 6 bases and J 6 bases, with 20 bases left between them. Germline V lookup: CDR1 SNHLY, CDR2 FYNNEI. This CDR3 contains 15 residues. The CDR3 DNA reads TGTGCCAGCAGCCTGGACGGGCCAGAGATCGCTGAAGCTTTCTTT. Amino acids: CASSLDGPEIAEAFF. The whole variable domain, filled in from reference TRBV2 and TRBJ1-1, reads EPEVTQTPSHQVTQMGQEVILRCVPISNHLYFYWYRQILGQKVEFLVSFYNNEISEKSEIFDDQFSVERPDGSNFTLKIRSTKLEDSAMYFCASSLDGPEIAEAFFGQGTRLTVV.

The V and J genes are TRBV7-2 and TRBJ1-6; tentatively, D is TRBD1 (5 bases). The V gene's germline CDR1 is SGHTA and CDR2 FQGNSA. There are 19 residues in the CDR3. V lost 1 base and J 1 base, leaving 17 bases between the germline ends. The chain's CDR3 is CASSLEARARGSYNSPLHF. In DNA, the CDR3 is TGTGCCAGCAGCTTAGAGGCCAGGGCGCGTGGGTCCTATAATTCACCCCTCCACTTT.

The V gene is TRBV3-1, the J gene TRBJ2-5; D gene uncertain. The CDR3 consists of 15 residues. Germline loops: CDR1 LGHDT, CDR2 YNNKEL (reference sequence). The V and J ends lost 0 bases and 9 bases respectively, with 17 bases between them. DNA of the CDR3: TGTGCCAGCAGCCAAGATTTATCTTCGCAGTTGGCCCAGTACTTC. Translated: CASSQDLSSQLAQYF.

This clonotype was picked up a small number of times. The chain combines TRBV20-1 with TRBJ2-3; D remains ambiguous. Trimming stripped 1 base from V and 3 bases from J, with 8 bases between. Per germline, CDR1 DFQATT and CDR2 SNEGSKA (reference sequence). The CDR3 loop spans 13 amino acids. Written as DNA, the CDR3 is TGCAGTGCTAGAGCCCTAAAGACAGATACGCAGTATTTT. Residues: CSARALKTDTQYF.

This clonotype has more than one count but fewer than ten. The rearrangement links TRBV15 to TRBJ2-6; unclear D gene. V shed 1 base and J shed 0 bases, with 7 bases lying between them. The CDR3 consists of 16 residues. Germline V gives CDR1 LNHNV, CDR2 YYDKDF (reference sequence). CDR3 sequence: CATSRGSVSGANVLTF. The CDR3 bases are TGTGCCACCAGCAGAGGCTCAGTCTCTGGGGCCAACGTCCTGACTTTC.

V and J are TRBV7-2 and TRBJ2-3; D remains unclear. CDR3 length: 12 amino acids. The V gene lost 2 bases and the J gene lost 14 bases, with 14 bases spanning the gap. The germline V gene has CDR1 SGHTA and CDR2 FQGNSA. CDR3 nucleotide sequence: TGTGCCAGCAGCTTAAATGTCCTCCAAACGTATTTT. Residues: CASSLNVLQTYF. The whole variable domain, remainder taken from reference TRBV7-2 and TRBJ2-3, is GAGVSQSPSNKVTEKGKDVELRCDPISGHTALYWYRQSLGQGLEFLIYFQGNSAPDKSGLPSDRFSAERTGGSVSTLTIQRTQQEDSAVYLCASSLNVLQTYFGPGTRLTVL.

The table lists this clonotype with a count of one. One junction end disagrees with the germline gene, perhaps due to a read error. This CDR3 is CASSVGGRGTDAQYF. CDR3 nucleotide sequence: TGTGCCAGCAGCGTAGGCGGGAGGGGGACAGATGCGCAGTATTTT. The V call is TRBV9, the J call TRBJ2-3, with 9 bases fitting TRBD2. Germline CDR1 SGDLS, CDR2 YYNGEE. This CDR3 region has 15 residues.

In its sample, this clonotype was seen a few times. Given a much more abundant clone one base away, this may be a read error. This rearrangement joins TRBV12-3 or TRBV12-4 to TRBJ2-4; D unresolved. Between the trimmed V and J ends, which lost 8 bases and 5 bases, there was a span of 13 bases. The CDR3 length is 13 residues. DNA of the CDR3: TGTGCCAGCGCAACCAGTCCCCAAAACATTCAGTACTTC. Its translation: CASATSPQNIQYF.

In this sample, this clonotype turned up many times. This chain uses TRBV5-1 with TRBJ2-1; 13 bases fit TRBD2. J lost 7 bases, V lost 7 bases, and 5 bases had no gene match. CDR3 length: 14 amino acids. Germline assignment: CDR1 SGHRS and CDR2 YFSETQ. The CDR3 nucleotides read TGCGCCAGCCGGACTAGCGGGAGAAATAATGAGCAGTTCTTC. This gives the protein CASRTSGRNNEQFF.

This clonotype was counted a few times. The V gene is TRBV29-1, the J gene TRBJ1-5, with D tentatively TRBD1 (5 bases). Germline CDR1 reads SQVTM; CDR2 reads ANQGSEA. The V gene lost 6 bases and the J gene lost 5 bases, with 20 bases spanning the gap. The CDR3 sequence is 15 residues long. The CDR3 reads CSVAGSPDSDQPQHF. The CDR3 coding sequence is TGCAGCGTCGCCGGAAGCCCTGACAGCGATCAGCCCCAGCATTTT.

This clonotype was detected only a few times. The gene calls are TRBV29-1 and TRBJ1-1; 7 bases line up with TRBD1. This CDR3 contains 13 residues. J was trimmed by 7 bases and V by 3 bases; bases with no gene match: 8. Germline CDR1 SQVTM, CDR2 ANQGSEA. The CDR3 nucleotides are TGCAGCGTTGAGGGCCCGGGACAGCTTGAAGCTTTCTTT. It encodes CSVEGPGQLEAFF.

This rearrangement joins TRBV6-2 or TRBV6-3 to TRBJ2-4; TRBD1 matches 9 bases. V gave up 7 bases and J gave up 13 bases; unmatched junction bases: 17. This CDR3 is 15 amino acids long. Germline CDR1 reads MNHEY; CDR2 reads SVGEGT. CDR3 in amino acids: CASIPNRDREHEQYF. CDR3 nucleotide sequence: TGTGCCAGCATCCCGAACCGGGACAGGGAACATGAGCAGTACTTC.

This chain joins TRBV7-2 and TRBJ2-7; TRBD1 is a possible D gene (6 bases). The CDR3 extends over 16 amino acids. V lost 4 bases and J 4 bases, leaving 20 bases between the germline ends. CDR1 is SGHTA and CDR2 is FQGNSA in the germline V gene. CDR3 bases: TGTGCCAGCAGCTCCCTTTCCTCGACAGGAGCATACGAGCAGTACTTC. Translation gives CASSSLSSTGAYEQYF.

This clonotype was seen more than once but under ten times. The genes are TRBV5-5 and TRBJ2-7, with no clear D. The CDR3 covers 12 residues. Germline V gene data show CDR1 as SGHKS and CDR2 as YYEKEE (reference sequence). Trimming took 2 bases from V and 9 from J, leaving 12 bases between them. CDR3 bases: TGTGCCAGCAGCTTAGATGTAGATCGGCAGTACTTC. Its translation is CASSLDVDRQYF.

The gene calls are TRBV18 and TRBJ2-5; TRBD1 is a possible D gene (5 bases). TRBJ2-7 explains the end of the DNA better; the J call may be wrong. Germline values: CDR1 KGHSH, CDR2 LQKENI. The CDR3 covers 14 residues. CDR3 residues: CASSQGQSADEQYF. In DNA form, the CDR3 reads TGTGCCAGCTCACAGGGGCAGTCAGCCGACGAGCAGTACTTC.

Note on this clonotype: This could be a read error, since a much larger clone is one nucleotide away. The chain carries TRBV5-1 and TRBJ2-6; D unclear. Germline V gene lookup returns CDR1 SGHRS and CDR2 YFSETQ. The CDR3 contains 18 residues. CDR3: CASSLSGPSTSWANVLTF. CDR3 nucleotides: TGCGCCAGCAGCTTGTCTGGGCCGTCCACCTCTTGGGCCAACGTCCTGACTTTC. Drawing the rest from reference TRBV5-1 and TRBJ2-6, the complete variable domain is KAGVTQTPRYLIKTRGQQVTLSCSPISGHRSVSWYQQTPGQGLQFLFEYFSETQRNKGNFPGRFSGRQFSNSRSEMNVSTLELGDSALYLCASSLSGPSTSWANVLTFGAGSRLTVL.

The chain links TRBV20-1 to TRBJ1-6; no definite D call. The germline V gene encodes CDR1 DFQATT and CDR2 SNEGSKA (reference sequence). The CDR3 has 16 amino acids. V gave up 5 bases and J gave up 0 bases, with 14 bases separating them. CDR3 loop: CSAARTGSSYNSPLHF. CDR3 coding DNA: TGCAGTGCTGCGCGGACGGGGAGCTCCTATAATTCACCCCTCCACTTT.

A few counts support this clonotype. The chain joins TRBV12-3 or TRBV12-4 to TRBJ1-2, with a tentative D call TRBD1 (5 bases). Trimming pared 2 bases from V and 3 bases from J, leaving 13 bases between. This CDR3 is built from 15 residues. The CDR3 sequence: CASSLRGGGDYGYTF. DNA for the CDR3: TGTGCCAGCAGTTTACGCGGGGGGGGTGACTATGGCTACACCTTC.